What follows are 18 T cell receptor beta chains derived from one specimen sequenced in a study of CD8+ T cells in alopecia areata. RNA extraction was followed by reverse transcription into cDNA, which acted as the sequencing template. The method was immunoSEQ multiplex PCR; TCRdb's version includes in-frame clones alone and lacks a portion of them. Among about 160,000 clones, 50% to 70% were seen once, and the ten largest hold more than 0.7%. Treatment described: oral pan-JAK inhibitor, 5-10 mg twice daily. Sample: CD4+ T cells sorted from blood, taken at week 4, from a patient treated with tofacitinib. The receptors stem from a human donor with alopecia areata.

There are a few counts of this clone. The CDR3 protein is CASSTSYEQYF. The CDR3 DNA reads as TGTGCCAGCAGTACCTCCTACGAGCAGTACTTC. V and J are TRBV27 and TRBJ2-7; D call uncertain. Trimming took off 5 bases at V and 0 bases at J, with 2 bases between the two ends. The CDR3 covers 11 residues. Looked up from germline, CDR1 is MNHEY and CDR2 is SMNVEV (reference sequence).

In this sample, this clone turned up a few times. The chain has TRBV27 and TRBJ2-2; 8 nucleotides agree with TRBD1. The CDR3 has 15 amino acids. After removal of 3 bases from V and 4 bases from J, the junction contained 4 bases not matched to a gene. Germline V gene sequence: CDR1 MNHEY, CDR2 SMNVEV (reference sequence). The CDR3 DNA follows: TGTGCCAGCAGTTTTCTGACAGGGGCCACCGGGGAGCTGTTTTTT. It is translated as CASSFLTGATGELFF.

The chain couples TRBV30 to TRBJ1-4; 9 nucleotides match TRBD1. This CDR3 has 14 amino acids. CDR1 is GTSNPN and CDR2 is SVGIG in the germline V gene (reference sequence). J gave up 7 bases and V 0 bases, and 3 bases lay outside the gene matches. This CDR3 is CAWSVDRGVEKLFF. The CDR3 DNA reads TGTGCCTGGAGTGTCGACAGGGGGGTTGAAAAACTGTTTTTT. The full variable domain, rest sourced from reference TRBV30 and TRBJ1-4, is SQTIHQWPATLVQPVGSPLSLECTVEGTSNPNLYWYRQAAGRGLQLLFYSVGIGQISSEVPQNLSASRPQDRQFILSSKKLLLSDSGFYLCAWSVDRGVEKLFFGSGTQLSVL.

This clone turned up a few times. The chain combines TRBV29-1 with TRBJ2-5; D is possibly TRBD1 (5 bases). The CDR3 covers 12 residues. V was shortened by 1 base and J by 4 bases, with 7 bases between the two germline ends. From germline, CDR1 is SQVTM and CDR2 ANQGSEA. CDR3 sequence (DNA): TGCAGCGTTGAAGGTGGGGCAGAGACCCAGTACTTC. Protein sequence: CSVEGGAETQYF.

J is TRBJ2-5 and V is TRBV15; D uncertain. The V end was cut by 0 bases, the J end by 4 bases, with 6 bases between. CDR3 length: 13 amino acids. Germline V gene lookup returns CDR1 LNHNV and CDR2 YYDKDF (reference sequence). The DNA of the CDR3 is TGTGCCACCAGCAGAGATCTCGGAGAGACCCAGTACTTC. This translates into CATSRDLGETQYF.

The rearrangement uses TRBV29-1 and TRBJ2-7; 11 bases align to TRBD2. The CDR3 is 13 amino acids. The germline gives CDR1 SQVTM, CDR2 ANQGSEA. V was pared by 6 bases and J by 3 bases, with 4 bases of the junction left unmatched. Written as DNA, the CDR3 is TGCAGCGTCCGACTAGCGGGGTTCTACGAGCAGTACTTC. Encoded protein: CSVRLAGFYEQYF.

As to this clone: One end of the junction does not line up with germline, which may come from a read error. The genes are TRBV7-7 and TRBJ2-5; D gene ambiguous. The CDR3 extends over 15 amino acids. Germline CDR1 is SSHAT and CDR2 is FNYEAQ (reference sequence). CDR3 residues: CASSPPGPESGTQYF. The CDR3 nucleotides read TGTGCTAGCAGCCCCCCCGGACCGGAATCCGGGACCCAGTACTTC.

This chain joins TRBV7-2 and TRBJ2-5; 8 nucleotides match TRBD1. The CDR3 length is 13 residues. With V trimmed by 4 bases and J by 5 bases, 3 bases remained unmatched. Germline-derived CDR1 and CDR2 are SGHTA and FQGNSA. The CDR3 DNA reads TGTGCCAGCAGCTCTGGACAGGGTGAGACCCAGTACTTC. Amino acid sequence: CASSSGQGETQYF.

The chain combines TRBV25-1 with TRBJ2-7; either TRBD1 or TRBD2 may supply D (5 bases each). This CDR3 has 12 amino acids. CDR1 and CDR2 from the germline V gene are MGHDK and SYGVNS. Trimming removed 8 bases at V and 4 bases at J, with 12 bases between. The CDR3 protein is CASSRGRYEQYF. DNA of the CDR3: TGTGCCAGCTCGAGGGGCCGGTACGAGCAGTACTTC.

The table lists this clone with a few counts. J is TRBJ2-6 and V is TRBV4-1; the D gene could be TRBD1 or TRBD2 (5 bases each). Germline loops: CDR1 MGHRA, CDR2 YSYEKL. V was trimmed by 1 base and J by 18 bases, leaving 19 bases between them. The CDR3 sequence is 14 residues long. The CDR3 spells CASSQVGTVSSPTF. CDR3 DNA sequence: TGCGCCAGCAGCCAAGTAGGGACCGTTAGCTCTCCGACTTTC.

This clone was counted between two and nine times. The gene calls are TRBV6-1 and TRBJ1-5; 9 nucleotides agree with TRBD1. V was pared by 5 bases and J by 5 bases, with 7 bases of the junction left unmatched. The CDR3 extends over 15 amino acids. Germline values: CDR1 MNHNS, CDR2 SASEGT. The chain's CDR3 is CASSWTGAIYQPQHF. The CDR3 bases are TGTGCCAGCAGTTGGACAGGGGCCATATATCAGCCCCAGCATTTT.

For the CDR3, the DNA is TGTGCCTGGAGTGGAAGGGGGGGCGTCGATGAGCAGTTCTTC. This sequence encodes CAWSGRGGVDEQFF. This chain uses TRBV30 with TRBJ2-1, with D possibly TRBD2 on 7 matching bases. The CDR3 is 14 residues long. CDR1 GTSNPN and CDR2 SVGIG come from the germline V gene (reference sequence). The V gene lost 1 base and the J gene lost 8 bases, with 15 bases spanning the gap.

The chain has TRBV9 and TRBJ2-3, with D uncertain. The CDR3 loop spans 13 amino acids. Per germline, CDR1 SGDLS and CDR2 YYNGEE. The V and J ends lost 0 bases and 5 bases respectively, with 7 bases between them. The CDR3 region is CASSVAPGDTQYF. Here the CDR3 DNA reads TGTGCCAGCAGCGTAGCACCCGGAGATACGCAGTATTTT.

The chain combines TRBV5-1 with TRBJ2-3; TRBD1 matches 7 bases. Germline CDR1 reads SGHRS; CDR2 reads YFSETQ. The CDR3 is 15 amino acids. J lost 3 bases, V lost 0 bases, and 4 bases had no gene match. CDR3 DNA: TGCGCCAGCAGCTTGGGTTGGACAGGTACAGATACGCAGTATTTT. This codes for CASSLGWTGTDTQYF.

This clone occurred a few times. The chain employs TRBV15 and TRBJ2-1, with a possible D match to TRBD2 (5 bases). The CDR3 is 12 amino acids. V was shortened by 1 base and J by 10 bases, with 8 bases between the two germline ends. CDR1 is LNHNV and CDR2 is YYDKDF in the germline V gene (reference sequence). The CDR3 DNA reads TGTGCCACCAGCAGAGGCCGGAGGGAGCAGTTCTTC. Protein sequence: CATSRGRREQFF.

This sequence joins TRBV27 and TRBJ2-2, with a weak D call TRBD1 (6 bases). The CDR3 covers 13 residues. Between the trimmed V and J ends, which lost 2 bases and 7 bases, there was a span of 8 bases. The germline V gene encodes CDR1 MNHEY and CDR2 SMNVEV (reference sequence). The CDR3 loop reads CASSLQGSGELFF. CDR3 coding DNA: TGTGCCAGCAGTTTACAGGGGAGCGGGGAGCTGTTTTTT.

The sample holds a few counts of this clone. CDR3 in amino acids: CAWSSGGASYNEQFF. Written as DNA, the CDR3 is TGTGCCTGGAGTTCCGGAGGGGCCTCCTACAATGAGCAGTTCTTC. This rearrangement joins TRBV30 to TRBJ2-1; D may be TRBD2 (6 bases). The CDR3 consists of 15 residues. V dropped 2 bases and J dropped 0 bases, with 11 bases sitting between them. Germline assignment: CDR1 GTSNPN and CDR2 SVGIG (reference sequence).

The V call is TRBV7-9, the J call TRBJ2-2; D is undetermined. The V gene lost 5 bases and the J gene lost 0 bases, with 7 bases spanning the gap. This CDR3 region has 14 residues. In germline, CDR1 is SEHNR, CDR2 FQNEAQ (reference sequence). The CDR3 DNA reads TGTGCCAGCAGCCCTACACCGAACACCGGGGAGCTGTTTTTT. Amino acids: CASSPTPNTGELFF.